Sequencing of this T cell receptor (beta chain) was carried out in a study of long-term antiretroviral therapy in people with HIV (dated by TCRdb to about 2022). Looking at the study overall: The earliest samples were collected roughly a decade before the 2015 WHO recommendation for immediate ART, at a time when ART was usually postponed until CD4 counts fell. This retrospective serial study examined whether starting ART and sustained HIV suppression were associated with changes in the composition and diversity of the TRB repertoire in peripheral blood. From fewer than 35 adults with confirmed HIV infection, the cohort provided fewer than 200 cryopreserved PBMC samples, gathered serially across a mean of around six years (range 1-12). Of the approximately 30 participants with HIV, about a dozen were female. Test extractions of a monoclonal T-cell line alongside about 35 polyclonal samples showed no cross-contamination during QIAcube processing.

Participants were included only if at least one PBMC sample before ART initiation and at least two post-ART samples were available. Every participant with HIV received treatment in the United States of America. Before DNA extraction, cryopreserved samples of about 1-11 million PBMC were thawed and then washed. At the time of the earliest PBMC sample, participants with HIV were aged between about 20 and 54 years. Each participant contributed PBMC samples from 1-4 timepoints before ART initiation and 2-8 timepoints after ART initiation, with a median of 7 samples. Serial HIV viral load, CD4+ T-cell count, ART history and demographic data were obtained for every participant. Using a Qiagen kit on a QIAcube, genomic DNA was extracted from unsorted PBMC, with samples processed in batches of 12. As for this clone: No cognate antigen has been identified for it. It has no much larger one-base neighbor in the sample; base qualities were not kept.

The immunoSEQ hsTCRB v3.0 assay was used at survey level resolution for TRB variable region sequencing. A depth of 40,000-50,000 T-cell genomes per sample was targeted for TRB sequencing. TRB libraries were pooled and sequenced on an Illumina MiSeq using a v3 150-cycle kit. The original methods were these. Repertoire analysis was run in R within a reproducible Nextflow workflow that covered QC, data transformation and analysis. Custom analyses were implemented in LymphoSeq2, an R package for AIRR-Seq data exploration. A handful of samples that yielded fewer than 5000 total TRB sequences were excluded, so that approximately 200 HIV repertoires were analyzed. Among the 190 or so HIV repertoires that were kept, 59 were collected before ART initiation and more than 120 were collected after ART initiation. Each repertoire was downsampled to 5000 TRB nucleotide sequences, and summary statistics were averaged across 100 downsampling iterations. The analysis kept only TRB sequences whose CDR3 regions were at least seven amino acids long. Diversity was measured with a Shannon entropy-derived clonality score and the Gini coefficient. In the repertoire networks, any two of the top 5000 CDR3 amino acid sequences were linked whenever the two sequences differed by an edit distance of one. Antigen specificity groups and MHC restriction were predicted for TRB CDR3 amino acid sequences with GLIPH2. To flag known associations with CMV, EBV, HIV or tissue antigens, CDR3 amino acid sequences were compared against VDJdb and McPAS-TCR. Pre-ART, post-ART and control groups were compared with Wilcoxon signed-rank tests and Holm-Bonferroni correction. TCRdb took this table from immuneACCESS and kept in-frame rearrangements with V and J called. Such tables lack part of the clones; where checked against another copy, unresolved V genes explain under half of the gap, and the rest is unexplained. That table is the source of V, J and clone size, and D and trimming were worked out from the DNA. The table for this sample lists fewer than 20,000 clones; approximately 82% of them were counted only once. The ten largest clones take up under 9.5% of the sample.

The paper as a whole reports these results and caveats: ART initiation was associated with a significant increase in TRB diversity, but diversity stayed significantly below transplant donor controls even after long-term ART. Owing to limited PBMC availability, only the TCR beta chain was sequenced, without alpha chain pairing. HIV repertoires had narrower CDR3 length ranges than controls, and the network structure suggested an antigen-experienced repertoire that shifted only slightly toward naive after ART. Inferences about post-ART repertoire changes were limited because no data were available on ART adherence, viral resistance or therapy changes. The repertoire was dominated across all time points by expanded TRB clones identified before ART initiation, although this dominance was seen to fluctuate and to decrease in many PLHIV after ART. Samples dated from about 2004 to 2018, and the ART regimens used may be less effective than current ones. Because cell numbers in pre-ART samples were limited, unsorted PBMC were profiled instead of sorted CD4+ and CD8+ T cells.

Germline trimming amounts to 0 bases on V and 3 bases on J, with 10 as the count of junction bases outside the gene matches. Including the terminal cysteine and phenylalanine, the CDR3 comprises 17 residues. The kept DNA is CDR3 alone, 51 bases in frame from the first base. CDR1 and CDR2 (LGHNA, YSLEER) derive from the germline V gene. Sequencing used unsorted PBMCs, obtained 0.3 years before starting antiretroviral therapy. The clonotype originates from a man over 45 with HIV. The rearrangement combines TRBV4-3 with TRBJ2-7; the junction holds 8 bases that match TRBD1. CDR3 protein: CASSQDWRGQVGYEQYF. The DNA sequence is as follows: TGCGCCAGCAGCCAAGATTGGAGGGGACAGGTGGGCTACGAGCAGTACTTC.